These T cell receptor beta chains were read from a single sample in a study of cytomegalovirus exposure and HLA in healthy donors. Data came from immunoSEQ multiplex PCR; TCRdb stores just in-frame clones and leaves some out. The sample contains 200,000 to 250,000 clones, just over 75% of which appear only once. Sequencing was performed on PBMCs. These receptor sequences come from a woman in her sixties or seventies in good health and CMV-seropositive. Each CDR3 is given without its conserved first and last residue. D genes are given only for firm matches.

j_call d_call v_call cdr3_aa
TRBJ1-2 NA TRBV7-3 ASSPSSGGQLRGYT
TRBJ2-7 NA TRBV7-6 ASSPAGQPYEQY
TRBJ2-1 TRBD2 TRBV9 ASSVGGAGANEQF
TRBJ1-3 NA TRBV4-3 ASSQDARGGSGNTIY
TRBJ1-1 TRBD1 TRBV4-2 ASSQEQGGEAF
TRBJ2-1 NA TRBV19 ASSLASSYNEQF
TRBJ1-5 NA TRBV13 ASSFTGYSNQPQH
TRBJ2-1 NA TRBV5-6 ASSLTASQYEQF
TRBJ2-1 NA TRBV14 ASSQDFGAFNEQF
TRBJ1-1 NA TRBV6-1 ASSEQGSGTEAF
TRBJ2-1 TRBD2 TRBV5-1 ASSPRSGGSYNEQF
TRBJ1-5 NA TRBV6-1 ASGFEAGDQPQH
TRBJ1-5 TRBD1 TRBV7-2 ASSLEVWTGFGQPQH
TRBJ2-7 TRBD2 TRBV2 ASSDPVAGGLYEQY
TRBJ2-4 TRBD1 TRBV7-9 ASSSGTVNIQY
TRBJ1-1 NA TRBV25-1 ASLRDFEAF
TRBJ1-2 NA TRBV7-2 ASSRQDRSHGYT
TRBJ2-5 NA TRBV9 ASSVQGQETQY
TRBJ2-7 TRBD1 TRBV27 ASSLKGQGYYEQY
TRBJ2-5 NA TRBV5-1 ASSPGGAAQETQY
TRBJ1-6 NA TRBV30 AWSSSPGQSYNSPLH
TRBJ2-1 NA TRBV5-1 ASSPGVRDNEQF
TRBJ2-7 NA TRBV10-3 AISGTPSDEQY
TRBJ1-5 TRBD1 TRBV28 ASSSFGTALDQPQH
TRBJ2-3 TRBD2 TRBV28 ASSSEVGAGADTQY
TRBJ2-7 TRBD2 TRBV7-9 SSSLAGGGPPGEQY
TRBJ2-7 TRBD2 TRBV28 ASSSGAYYEQY
TRBJ2-3 TRBD1 TRBV10-2 ASSDSRRGNTQY
TRBJ2-7 NA TRBV11-3 ASSLQGYEQY
TRBJ1-4 TRBD1 TRBV5-1 ASSLTGTGGATNEKLF
TRBJ1-1 NA TRBV5-1 ASRLAGTEAF
TRBJ2-3 NA TRBV25-1 ASSESEASTDTQY
TRBJ1-3 TRBD1 TRBV5-5 ASSLRTGGSSGNTIY
TRBJ1-4 TRBD1 TRBV9 ASSRKEGAKNEKLF
TRBJ1-1 TRBD1 TRBV10-3 ASTGGADTEAF
TRBJ2-5 NA TRBV5-1 ASSLDPDQETQY
TRBJ1-2 TRBD1 TRBV30 AWSQGGRGYT
TRBJ1-1 NA TRBV7-9 ASSLQGSFTEAF
TRBJ1-1 NA TRBV30 AWSTVYTEAF
TRBJ2-2 NA TRBV5-1 ASSLPVKQNTGELF
TRBJ2-3 NA TRBV5-4 ASSWATDTDTQY